The next 10 T cell receptor beta chains were all read from a single sample in a study of OX40 agonist ivuxolimab in advanced cancers. Assay used: immunoSEQ multiplex PCR; TCRdb lists only in-frame clones, some missing. The data show 75,000 to 100,000 clones, under 90% seen once. The material sequenced was CD4+ or CD8+ T cells sorted from blood, taken in a trial of the OX40 agonist ivuxolimab. Every receptor here comes from an adult with an advanced solid tumor such as melanoma, head and neck, liver or kidney cancer.

This chain uses TRBV4-2 with TRBJ2-3; 16 positions agree with TRBD2. The V segment lost 4 bases and the J segment 1 base; nucleotides outside the gene matches: 2. Germline lookup yields CDR1 LGHNA and CDR2 YNFKEQ. CDR3 size: 17 residues. The CDR3 protein is CASSLGTSGGGTDTQYF. The CDR3 DNA reads as TGTGCCAGCAGCCTCGGGACTAGCGGGGGGGGCACAGATACGCAGTATTTT.

In regard to this clone: The sample has other DNA sequences that encode this CDR3 too. The chain uses TRBV5-6 and TRBJ1-2; D ambiguous. This CDR3 has 13 amino acids. Germline V CDR1 and CDR2: SGHDT, YYEEEE. V was clipped by 5 bases and J by 0 bases, with 8 bases between them. For the CDR3, the DNA is TGTGCCAGCAGTTCGACACCTAACTATGGCTACACCTTC. This sequence encodes CASSSTPNYGYTF.

The chain employs TRBV18 and TRBJ1-1; D is unresolved. This CDR3 has 15 residues. Trimming took off 3 bases at V and 2 bases at J, with 13 bases between the two ends. Germline V lookup: CDR1 KGHSH, CDR2 LQKENI. Here the CDR3 DNA reads TGTGCCAGCTCACCGGGCAGAACCGTAAACACTGAAGCTTTCTTT. It encodes CASSPGRTVNTEAFF.

V usage is TRBV18 and J usage is TRBJ2-7; possible D gene TRBD1, 6 bases. Germline CDR1 reads KGHSH; CDR2 reads LQKENI. The CDR3 runs 14 residues. The ends were cut back, 4 bases at V and 0 bases at J, with 10 bases in the middle. The CDR3: CASSLRQVSYEQYF. The CDR3 DNA follows: TGTGCCAGCTCACTCAGACAGGTCTCCTACGAGCAGTACTTC.

This clone has just one count. The chain links TRBV6-5 to TRBJ2-7; TRBD2 aligns across 11 bases. V gave up 8 bases and J gave up 3 bases; unmatched junction bases: 3. There are 13 residues in the CDR3. CDR1 MNHEY and CDR2 SVGAGI come from the germline V gene. DNA for the CDR3: TGTGCCAGCGCCCTAGCGGGAGGCTACGAGCAGTACTTC. It translates to CASALAGGYEQYF.

The rearrangement joins TRBV6-1 to TRBJ2-1; 7 bases are a match to TRBD2. Losses at the gene ends were 4 bases for V and 10 bases for J; bases not matched to a gene: 7. Germline CDR1 is MNHNS and CDR2 is SASEGT. The CDR3 totals 13 residues. The CDR3 DNA is TGTGCCAGCAGTGCTAGCGGAACGGGCGAGCAGTTCTTC. Translated, it gives CASSASGTGEQFF.

This clone was recorded once. This rearrangement joins TRBV2 to TRBJ2-1; TRBD2 matches 15 bases. CDR3 length: 15 amino acids. Germline loops: CDR1 SNHLY, CDR2 FYNNEI. Trimming removed 8 bases from V and 4 bases from J; junction bases left unmatched: 3. The CDR3 loop is CASFGTSGGYNEQFF. The CDR3 DNA sequence: TGTGCCAGCTTCGGGACTAGCGGGGGGTACAATGAGCAGTTCTTC.

Here the CDR3 reads CASSRDSGKNGYTF. The CDR3 DNA sequence: TGTGCCAGCAGCCGCGACTCAGGGAAGAATGGCTACACCTTC. The chain combines TRBV5-4 with TRBJ1-2; the D gene is possibly TRBD1 (5 bases). Germline values: CDR1 SGHNT, CDR2 YYREEE (reference sequence). Trimming removed 4 bases at V and 6 bases at J, with 16 bases between. The CDR3 covers 14 residues.

J is TRBJ2-7 and V is TRBV2, with D perhaps matching TRBD2 (6 bases). V lost 6 bases, J lost 1 base, and 13 bases lay in between. Germline V lookup: CDR1 SNHLY, CDR2 FYNNEI. CDR3 length: 14 amino acids. The CDR3: CASSPDRESYEQYF. CDR3 DNA sequence: TGTGCCAGCAGCCCAGACCGGGAGTCCTACGAGCAGTACTTC.

The V call is TRBV7-4, the J call TRBJ1-5; D unclear. V was pared by 1 base and J by 6 bases, with 7 bases between. In germline, CDR1 is SGHVT, CDR2 SQSDAQ. The CDR3 consists of 13 residues. The DNA of the CDR3 is TGTGCCAGCAGCTTAGAAGGTTGTCAGCCCCAGCATTTT. The encoded protein is CASSLEGCQPQHF.